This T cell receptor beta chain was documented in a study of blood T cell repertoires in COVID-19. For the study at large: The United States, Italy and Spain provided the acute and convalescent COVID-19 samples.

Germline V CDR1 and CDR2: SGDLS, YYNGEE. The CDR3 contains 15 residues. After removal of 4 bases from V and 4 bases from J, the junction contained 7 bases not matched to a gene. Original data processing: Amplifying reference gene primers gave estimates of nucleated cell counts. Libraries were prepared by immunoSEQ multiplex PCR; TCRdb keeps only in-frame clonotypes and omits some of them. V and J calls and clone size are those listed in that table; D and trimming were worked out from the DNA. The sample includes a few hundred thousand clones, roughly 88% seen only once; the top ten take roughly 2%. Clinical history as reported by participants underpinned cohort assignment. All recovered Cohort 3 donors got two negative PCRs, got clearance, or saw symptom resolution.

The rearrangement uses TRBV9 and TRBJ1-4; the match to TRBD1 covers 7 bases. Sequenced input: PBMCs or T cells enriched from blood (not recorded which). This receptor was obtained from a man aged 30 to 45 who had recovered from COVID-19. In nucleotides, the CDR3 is TGTGCCAGCAGCTCCGGGGGACAGAGTAATGAAAAACTGTTTTTT. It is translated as CASSSGGQSNEKLFF.